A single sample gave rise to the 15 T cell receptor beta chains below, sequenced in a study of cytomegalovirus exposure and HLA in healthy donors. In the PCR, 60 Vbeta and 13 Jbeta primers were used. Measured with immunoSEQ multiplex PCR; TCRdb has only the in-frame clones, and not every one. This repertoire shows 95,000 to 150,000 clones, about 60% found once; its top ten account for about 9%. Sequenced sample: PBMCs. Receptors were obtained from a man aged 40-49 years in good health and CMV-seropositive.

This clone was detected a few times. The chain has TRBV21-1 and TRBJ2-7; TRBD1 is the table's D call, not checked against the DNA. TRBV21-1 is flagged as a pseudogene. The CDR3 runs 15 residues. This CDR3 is CASSKETGWTHEQYF. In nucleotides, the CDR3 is TGTGCCAGCAGCAAAGAGACAGGGTGGACTCACGAGCAGTACTTC.

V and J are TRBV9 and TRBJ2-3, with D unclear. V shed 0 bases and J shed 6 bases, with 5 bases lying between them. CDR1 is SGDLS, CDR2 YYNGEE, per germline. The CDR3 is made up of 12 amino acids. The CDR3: CASSVAEDTQYF. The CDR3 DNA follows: TGTGCCAGCAGCGTAGCGGAGGATACGCAGTATTTT.

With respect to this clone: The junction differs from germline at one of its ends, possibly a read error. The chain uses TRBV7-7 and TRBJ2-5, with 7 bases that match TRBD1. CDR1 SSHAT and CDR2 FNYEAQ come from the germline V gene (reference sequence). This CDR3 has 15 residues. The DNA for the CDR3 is TGTGCTAGCAGCTTATCCCGACAGGGAAGAGAGACCCAGTACTTC. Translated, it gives CASSLSRQGRETQYF.

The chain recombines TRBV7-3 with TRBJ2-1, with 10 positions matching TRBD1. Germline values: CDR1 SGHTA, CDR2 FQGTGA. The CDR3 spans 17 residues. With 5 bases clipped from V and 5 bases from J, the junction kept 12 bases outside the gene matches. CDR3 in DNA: TGTGCCAGCAGCCGAACCGGACAGGGGGGGATTAACAATGAGCAGTTCTTC. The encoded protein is CASSRTGQGGINNEQFF.

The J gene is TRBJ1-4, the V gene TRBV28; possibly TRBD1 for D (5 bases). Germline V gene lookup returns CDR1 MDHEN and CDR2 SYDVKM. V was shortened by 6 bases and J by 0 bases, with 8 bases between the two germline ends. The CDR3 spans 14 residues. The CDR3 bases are TGTGCCAGCAGAGCAGGGTCAACTAATGAAAAACTGTTTTTT. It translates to CASRAGSTNEKLFF.

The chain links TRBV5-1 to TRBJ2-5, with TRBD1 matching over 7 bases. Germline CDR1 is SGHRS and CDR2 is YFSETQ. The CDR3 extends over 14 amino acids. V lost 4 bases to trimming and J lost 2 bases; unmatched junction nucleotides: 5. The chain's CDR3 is CASSRTGSQETQYF. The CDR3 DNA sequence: TGCGCCAGCAGCCGGACAGGCTCTCAAGAGACCCAGTACTTC.

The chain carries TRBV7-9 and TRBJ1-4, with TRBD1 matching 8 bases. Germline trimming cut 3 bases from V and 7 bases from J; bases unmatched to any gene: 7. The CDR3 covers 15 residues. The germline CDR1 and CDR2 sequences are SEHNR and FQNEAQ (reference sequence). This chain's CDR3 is CASSLQGAMGEKLFF. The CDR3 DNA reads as TGTGCCAGCAGCTTGCAGGGGGCTATGGGTGAAAAACTGTTTTTT.

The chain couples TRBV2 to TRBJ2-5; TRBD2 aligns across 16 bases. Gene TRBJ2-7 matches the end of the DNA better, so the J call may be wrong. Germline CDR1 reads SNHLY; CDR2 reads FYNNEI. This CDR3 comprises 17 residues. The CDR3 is CASRLGTSGRAWDEQYF. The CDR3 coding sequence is TGTGCCAGCAGATTAGGGACTAGCGGGAGGGCTTGGGACGAGCAGTACTTC.

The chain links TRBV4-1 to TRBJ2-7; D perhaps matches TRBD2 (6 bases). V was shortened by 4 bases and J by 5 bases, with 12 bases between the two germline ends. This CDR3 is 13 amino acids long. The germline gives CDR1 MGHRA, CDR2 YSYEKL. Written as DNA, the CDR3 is TGCGCCAGCAGCCCGGAGGGGATCAACGAGCAGTACTTC. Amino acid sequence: CASSPEGINEQYF.

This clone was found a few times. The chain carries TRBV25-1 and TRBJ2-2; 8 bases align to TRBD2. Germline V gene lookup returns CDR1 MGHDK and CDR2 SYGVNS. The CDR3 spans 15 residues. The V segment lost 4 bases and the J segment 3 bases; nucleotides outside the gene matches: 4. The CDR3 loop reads CASSAASGHTGELFF. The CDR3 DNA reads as TGTGCCAGCAGTGCGGCTAGCGGGCACACCGGGGAGCTGTTTTTT.

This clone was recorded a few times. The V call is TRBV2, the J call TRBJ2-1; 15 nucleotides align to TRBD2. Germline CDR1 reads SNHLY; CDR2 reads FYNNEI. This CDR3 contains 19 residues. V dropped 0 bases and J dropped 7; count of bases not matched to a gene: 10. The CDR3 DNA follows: TGTGCCAGCAGTGAAGCGTGGAGGGTTGGACTAGCGGGAGGGAATGAGCAGTTCTTC. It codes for CASSEAWRVGLAGGNEQFF.

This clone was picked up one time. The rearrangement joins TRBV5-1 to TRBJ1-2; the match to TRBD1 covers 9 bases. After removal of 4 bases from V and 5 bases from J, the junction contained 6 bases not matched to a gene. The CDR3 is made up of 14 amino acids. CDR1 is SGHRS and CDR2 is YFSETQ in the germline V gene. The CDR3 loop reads CASSRDRATYGYTF. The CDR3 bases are TGCGCCAGCAGCCGGGACAGGGCGACATATGGCTACACCTTC.

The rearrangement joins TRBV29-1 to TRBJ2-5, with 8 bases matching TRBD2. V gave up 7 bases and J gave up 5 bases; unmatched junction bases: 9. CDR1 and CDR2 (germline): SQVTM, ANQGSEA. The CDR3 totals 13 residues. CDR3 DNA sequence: TGCAGCGCCTGTTCGGGAGGGGGTGAGACCCAGTACTTC. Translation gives CSACSGGGETQYF. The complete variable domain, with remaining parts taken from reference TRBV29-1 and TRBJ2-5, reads SAVISQKPSRDICQRGTSLTIQCQVDSQVTMMFWYRQQPGQSLTLIATANQGSEATYESGFVIDKFPISRPNLTFSTLTVSNMSPEDSSIYLCSACSGGGETQYFGPGTRLLVL.

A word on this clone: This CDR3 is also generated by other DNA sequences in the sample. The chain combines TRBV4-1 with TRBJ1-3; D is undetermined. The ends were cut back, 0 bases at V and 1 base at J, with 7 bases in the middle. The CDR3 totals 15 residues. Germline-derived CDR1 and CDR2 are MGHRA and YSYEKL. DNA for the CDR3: TGCGCCAGCAGCCAAGATAGAGGGTCTGGAAACACCATATATTTT. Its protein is CASSQDRGSGNTIYF.

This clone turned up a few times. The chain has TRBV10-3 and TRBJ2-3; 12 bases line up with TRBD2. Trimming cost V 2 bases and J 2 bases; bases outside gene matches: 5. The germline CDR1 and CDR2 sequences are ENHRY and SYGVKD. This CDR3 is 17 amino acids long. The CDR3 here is CAISEPSGRANTDTQYF. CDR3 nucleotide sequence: TGTGCCATCAGTGAGCCTAGCGGGAGGGCCAACACAGATACGCAGTATTTT.